This TCR beta chain was profiled in a study of T cell repertoires in cytomegalovirus infection. About the study: Both a matching HLA type and CMV infection were indicated by public TCR beta signatures.

This CDR3 is built from 16 residues. Trimming at V came to 4 bases and at J to 5 bases, leaving 7 bases not matched to a gene. Germline CDR1 reads SEHNR; CDR2 reads FQNEAQ (reference sequence). TCRdb called the reads again in MiXCR, with one record for every CDR3 protein. The sample carries hundreds of thousands of distinct CDR3 sequences, roughly 26% recorded once. This clonotype was detected only a few times. V is TRBV7-9 and J is TRBJ1-4, with 10 nucleotides matching TRBD1. The clonotype was recovered from a human donor in good health (CMV status not recorded). Some clones in this sample may be carry-over from other donors' samples. Sequenced material: CD8+ T cells from PBMCs. The CDR3 bases are TGTGCCAGCAGCTCACAGAGGGGACAGGGGAATGAAAAACTGTTTTTT. Translation: CASSSQRGQGNEKLFF.